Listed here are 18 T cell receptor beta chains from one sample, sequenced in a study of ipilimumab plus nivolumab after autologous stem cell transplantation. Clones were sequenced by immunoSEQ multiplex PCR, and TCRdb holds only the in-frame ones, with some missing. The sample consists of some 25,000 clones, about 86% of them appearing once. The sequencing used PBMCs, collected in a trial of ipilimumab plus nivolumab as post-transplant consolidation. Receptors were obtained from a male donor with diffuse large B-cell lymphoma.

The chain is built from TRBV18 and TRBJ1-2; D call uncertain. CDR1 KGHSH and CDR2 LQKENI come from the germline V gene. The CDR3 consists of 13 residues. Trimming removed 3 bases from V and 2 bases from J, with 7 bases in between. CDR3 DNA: TGTGCCAGCTCACCGGACGGGAACTATGGCTACACCTTC. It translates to CASSPDGNYGYTF. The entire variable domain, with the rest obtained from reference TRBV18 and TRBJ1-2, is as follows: NAGVMQNPRHLVRRRGQEARLRCSPMKGHSHVYWYRQLPEEGLKFMVYLQKENIIDESGMPKERFSAEFPKEGPSILRIQQVVRGDSAAYFCASSPDGNYGYTFGSGTRLTVV.

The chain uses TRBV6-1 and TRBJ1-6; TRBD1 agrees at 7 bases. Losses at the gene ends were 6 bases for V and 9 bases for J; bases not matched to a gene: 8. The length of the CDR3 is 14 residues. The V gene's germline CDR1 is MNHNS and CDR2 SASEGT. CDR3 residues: CASRVDREGSPLHF. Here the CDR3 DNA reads TGTGCCAGCAGGGTCGACAGGGAGGGTTCACCCCTCCACTTT.

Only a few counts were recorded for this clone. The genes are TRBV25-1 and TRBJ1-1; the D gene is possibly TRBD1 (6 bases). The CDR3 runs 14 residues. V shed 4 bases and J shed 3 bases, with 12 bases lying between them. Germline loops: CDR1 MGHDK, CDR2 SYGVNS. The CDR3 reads CASSAADRDTEAFF. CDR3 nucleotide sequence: TGTGCCAGCAGTGCCGCGGACAGAGACACTGAAGCTTTCTTT.

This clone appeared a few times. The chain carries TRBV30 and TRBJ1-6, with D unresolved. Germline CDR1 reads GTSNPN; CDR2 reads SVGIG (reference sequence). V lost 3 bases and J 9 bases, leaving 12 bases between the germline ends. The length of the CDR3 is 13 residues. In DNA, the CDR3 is TGTGCCTGGAGGCCCTCGAGTAGTTCACCCCTCCACTTT. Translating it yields CAWRPSSSSPLHF.

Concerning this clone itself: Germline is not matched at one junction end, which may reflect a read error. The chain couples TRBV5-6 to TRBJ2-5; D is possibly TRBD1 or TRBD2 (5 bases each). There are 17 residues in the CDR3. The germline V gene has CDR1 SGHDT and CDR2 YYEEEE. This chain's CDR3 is CTSSLGPGRGLGETQYF. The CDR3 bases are TGTACCAGCAGCTTGGGTCCGGGGCGCGGGCTGGGTGAGACCCAGTACTTC.

The CDR3 here is CASSRAVQGETQYF. CDR3 sequence (DNA): TGTGCCAGCAGCCGCGCGGTCCAAGGAGAGACCCAGTACTTC. The chain links TRBV4-2 to TRBJ2-5; D uncertain. Trimming left V 4 bases short and J 4 bases short, with 13 bases between. This CDR3 is 14 amino acids long. Germline V gene lookup returns CDR1 LGHNA and CDR2 YNFKEQ.

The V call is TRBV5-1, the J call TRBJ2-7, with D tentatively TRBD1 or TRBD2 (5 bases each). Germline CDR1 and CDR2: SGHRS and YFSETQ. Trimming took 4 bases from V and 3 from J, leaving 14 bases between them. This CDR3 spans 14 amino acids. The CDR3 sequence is CASSPGTDGYEQYF. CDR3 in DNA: TGCGCCAGCAGCCCGGGGACCGACGGCTACGAGCAGTACTTC.

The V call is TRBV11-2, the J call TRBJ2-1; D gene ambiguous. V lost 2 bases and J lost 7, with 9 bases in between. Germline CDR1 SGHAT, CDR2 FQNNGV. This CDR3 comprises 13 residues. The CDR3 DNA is TGTGCCAGCAGCTTATGGTGGGCGAATGAGCAGTTCTTC. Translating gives CASSLWWANEQFF.

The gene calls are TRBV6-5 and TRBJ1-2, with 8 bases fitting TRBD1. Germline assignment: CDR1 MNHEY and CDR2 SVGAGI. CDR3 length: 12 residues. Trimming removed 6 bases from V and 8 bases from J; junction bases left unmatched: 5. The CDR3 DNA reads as TGTGCCAGCAGGGGGACAGGTTGGGGCTACACCTTC. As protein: CASRGTGWGYTF.

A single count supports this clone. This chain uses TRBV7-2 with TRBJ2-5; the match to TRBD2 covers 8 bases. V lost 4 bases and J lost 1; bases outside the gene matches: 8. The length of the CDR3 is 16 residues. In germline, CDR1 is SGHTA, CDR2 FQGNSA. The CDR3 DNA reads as TGTGCCAGCAGCTCCGATAGCGGGGCCGGCCAAGAGACCCAGTACTTC. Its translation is CASSSDSGAGQETQYF. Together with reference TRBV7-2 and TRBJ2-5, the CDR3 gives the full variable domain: GAGVSQSPSNKVTEKGKDVELRCDPISGHTALYWYRQSLGQGLEFLIYFQGNSAPDKSGLPSDRFSAERTGGSVSTLTIQRTQQEDSAVYLCASSSDSGAGQETQYFGPGTRLLVL.

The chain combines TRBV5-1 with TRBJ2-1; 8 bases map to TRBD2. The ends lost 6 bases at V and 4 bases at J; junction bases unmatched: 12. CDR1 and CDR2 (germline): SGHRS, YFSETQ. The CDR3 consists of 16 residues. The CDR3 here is CASTYLSGGTYNEQFF. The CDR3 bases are TGCGCCAGCACATACTTAAGCGGGGGTACTTACAATGAGCAGTTCTTC.

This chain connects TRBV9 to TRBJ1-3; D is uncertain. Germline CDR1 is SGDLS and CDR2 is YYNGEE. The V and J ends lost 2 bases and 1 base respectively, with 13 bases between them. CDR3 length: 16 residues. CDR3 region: CASSVQGSGSGNTIYF. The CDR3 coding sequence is TGTGCCAGCAGCGTCCAAGGGAGCGGGTCTGGAAACACCATATATTTT.

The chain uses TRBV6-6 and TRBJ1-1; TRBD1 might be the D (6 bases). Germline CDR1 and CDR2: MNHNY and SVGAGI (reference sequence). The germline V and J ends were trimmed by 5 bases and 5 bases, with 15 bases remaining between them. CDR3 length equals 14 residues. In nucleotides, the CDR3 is TGTGCCAGCAGTACCTCGCGGGGGCAAACTGAAGCTTTCTTT. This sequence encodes CASSTSRGQTEAFF.

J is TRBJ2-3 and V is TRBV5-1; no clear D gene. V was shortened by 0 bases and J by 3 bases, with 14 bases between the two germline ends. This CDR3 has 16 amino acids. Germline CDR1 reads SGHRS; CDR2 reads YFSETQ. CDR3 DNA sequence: TGCGCCAGCAGCTTGGACCAGGCAGGCCCTACAGATACGCAGTATTTT. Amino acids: CASSLDQAGPTDTQYF.

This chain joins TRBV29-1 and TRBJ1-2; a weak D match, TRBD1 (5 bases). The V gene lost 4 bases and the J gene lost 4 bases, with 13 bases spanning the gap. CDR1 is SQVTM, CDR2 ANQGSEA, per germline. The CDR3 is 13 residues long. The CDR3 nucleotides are TGCAGCGTTGCAGTGGGGGACTCCTATGGCTACACCTTC. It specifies CSVAVGDSYGYTF.

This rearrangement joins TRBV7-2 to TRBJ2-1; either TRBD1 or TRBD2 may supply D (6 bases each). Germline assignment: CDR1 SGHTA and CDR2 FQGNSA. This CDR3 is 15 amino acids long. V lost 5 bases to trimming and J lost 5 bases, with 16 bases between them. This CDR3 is CASSPRPRGDNEQFF. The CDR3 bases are TGTGCCAGCAGCCCAAGACCGAGGGGGGACAATGAGCAGTTCTTC.

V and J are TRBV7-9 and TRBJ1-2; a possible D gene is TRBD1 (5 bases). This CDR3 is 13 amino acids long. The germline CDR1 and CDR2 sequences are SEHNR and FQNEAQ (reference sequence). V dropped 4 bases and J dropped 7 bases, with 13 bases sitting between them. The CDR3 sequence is CASSSSGTGGYTF. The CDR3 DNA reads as TGTGCCAGCAGCTCCTCCGGGACGGGTGGCTACACCTTC.

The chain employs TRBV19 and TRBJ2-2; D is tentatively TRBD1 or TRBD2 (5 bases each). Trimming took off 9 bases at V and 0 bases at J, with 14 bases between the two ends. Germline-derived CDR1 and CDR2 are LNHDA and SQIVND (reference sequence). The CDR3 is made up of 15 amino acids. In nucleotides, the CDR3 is TGTGCCAGCACCAACGGGGCTGCGAACACCGGGGAGCTGTTTTTT. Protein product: CASTNGAANTGELFF.